These T cell receptor beta chains were read from a single sample in a study of early stage breast cancer tumors. Only in-frame clones appear in the TCRdb table, and some are missing; sequencing was by immunoSEQ multiplex PCR. The table lists tens of thousands of clones, about 70% of them singletons. The sequenced sample consisted of blood. These receptors were collected from a person in their 60s with breast cancer. The CDR3 runs from the conserved cysteine through the conserved F or W. The D gene is left open where the match is weak. The size field is filled for only some rows; it gives once, few, many or a size class.

clone size: NA; D gene: TRBD1; V gene: TRBV25-1; J gene: TRBJ2-3; CDR3 DNA: TGTGCCAGCAGTGAATCCGCCTCCGAACAGGGGCTCACAGATACGCAGTATTTT; CDR3 protein: CASSESASEQGLTDTQYF
clone size: NA; D gene: NA; V gene: TRBV27; J gene: TRBJ2-5; CDR3 DNA: TGTGCCAGCAGTTTAGCGCGGTTCCGGGAGACCCAGTACTTC; CDR3 protein: CASSLARFRETQYF
clone size: NA; D gene: NA; V gene: TRBV9; J gene: TRBJ1-3; CDR3 DNA: TGTGCCAGCAGCGTAGCAGGGGTCTCTGGAAACACCATATATTTT; CDR3 protein: CASSVAGVSGNTIYF
clone size: NA; D gene: TRBD1; V gene: TRBV4-1; J gene: TRBJ2-7; CDR3 DNA: TGCGCCAGCAGCCCCGGACAGGGGGACCACGAGCAGTACTTC; CDR3 protein: CASSPGQGDHEQYF
clone size: NA; D gene: NA; V gene: TRBV27; J gene: TRBJ2-7; CDR3 DNA: TGTGCCAGCAGCCGCGTCGGGGGAGGAAACGAGCAGTACTTC; CDR3 protein: CASSRVGGGNEQYF
clone size: NA; D gene: TRBD1; V gene: TRBV6-6; J gene: TRBJ2-7; CDR3 DNA: TGTGCCAGCCGAGCCGGGACAGTGAGATACGAGCAGTACTTC; CDR3 protein: CASRAGTVRYEQYF
clone size: NA; D gene: NA; V gene: TRBV14; J gene: TRBJ2-3; CDR3 DNA: TGTGCCAGCAGCCAAAGGTTAACTAGCACAGATACGCAGTATTTT; CDR3 protein: CASSQRLTSTDTQYF
clone size: NA; D gene: TRBD2; V gene: TRBV5-1; J gene: TRBJ2-7; CDR3 DNA: TGCGCCAGCAGCTTGGGGAAGGCGGGAGGACCCTACGAGCAGTACTTC; CDR3 protein: CASSLGKAGGPYEQYF
clone size: medium-sized; D gene: NA; V gene: TRBV9; J gene: TRBJ2-7; CDR3 DNA: TGTGCCAGCAGCCCGGGGAGGTCCAACTACGAGCAGTACTTC; CDR3 protein: CASSPGRSNYEQYF
clone size: NA; D gene: TRBD2; V gene: TRBV5-4; J gene: TRBJ2-3; CDR3 DNA: TGTGCCAGCAGCTTGGGACTAGCGGGGGGGGTGATGGATACGCAGTATTTT; CDR3 protein: CASSLGLAGGVMDTQYF
clone size: few; D gene: NA; V gene: TRBV19; J gene: TRBJ1-2; CDR3 DNA: TGTGCCAGTAGTCCCCAGGCGCGGGATGGCTACACCTTC; CDR3 protein: CASSPQARDGYTF
clone size: NA; D gene: NA; V gene: TRBV18; J gene: TRBJ2-7; CDR3 DNA: TGTGCCAGCTCACCGGCTCAGTCGGGTGAGCAGTACTTC; CDR3 protein: CASSPAQSGEQYF
clone size: NA; D gene: NA; V gene: TRBV19; J gene: TRBJ2-7; CDR3 DNA: TGTGCCAGTAGTAGAGAGGGAGGTCGCTACGAGCAGTACTTC; CDR3 protein: CASSREGGRYEQYF
clone size: NA; D gene: NA; V gene: TRBV19; J gene: TRBJ1-1; CDR3 DNA: TGTGCCAGTAGTATATGGTCGCAGAGGGGAGATGAAGCTTTCTTT; CDR3 protein: CASSIWSQRGDEAFF
clone size: NA; D gene: NA; V gene: TRBV19; J gene: TRBJ1-5; CDR3 DNA: TGTGCCAGTAGTATCCCCGGAGCTGGGGTATGGCCCCAGCATTTT; CDR3 protein: CASSIPGAGVWPQHF
clone size: NA; D gene: NA; V gene: TRBV6-6; J gene: TRBJ1-1; CDR3 DNA: TGTGCCAGCAGTTACTCAAAGGCTGAAGCTTTCTTT; CDR3 protein: CASSYSKAEAFF
clone size: NA; D gene: NA; V gene: TRBV4-2; J gene: TRBJ2-3; CDR3 DNA: TGTGCCAGCACCACCGGGGGCAGTAAAAGCACAGATACGCAGTATTTT; CDR3 protein: CASTTGGSKSTDTQYF
clone size: NA; D gene: TRBD2; V gene: TRBV7-9; J gene: TRBJ2-2; CDR3 DNA: TGTGCCAGCAGCCTACCGGGGCTAGCGGAGGGGACCGGGGAGCTGTTTTTT; CDR3 protein: CASSLPGLAEGTGELFF
clone size: NA; D gene: NA; V gene: TRBV27; J gene: TRBJ1-6; CDR3 DNA: TGTGCCAGCAGTTTATCGGACACCTCTAATTTCCCCCTCCACTTT; CDR3 protein: CASSLSDTSNFPLHF
clone size: NA; D gene: TRBD2; V gene: TRBV5-1; J gene: TRBJ2-1; CDR3 DNA: TGCGCCAGCAGCCCTATGAAACTAGCGGGGGTAAGGAATGAGCAGTTCTTC; CDR3 protein: CASSPMKLAGVRNEQFF
clone size: few; D gene: NA; V gene: TRBV4-2; J gene: TRBJ1-4; CDR3 DNA: TGTGCCAGCAGCCAAGACAGGGTGACTAATGAAAAACTGTTTTTT; CDR3 protein: CASSQDRVTNEKLFF
clone size: once; D gene: NA; V gene: TRBV11-3; J gene: TRBJ2-1; CDR3 DNA: TGTGCCAGCAGCGGGTTCGGGAGTGATCATGAGCAGTTCTTC; CDR3 protein: CASSGFGSDHEQFF